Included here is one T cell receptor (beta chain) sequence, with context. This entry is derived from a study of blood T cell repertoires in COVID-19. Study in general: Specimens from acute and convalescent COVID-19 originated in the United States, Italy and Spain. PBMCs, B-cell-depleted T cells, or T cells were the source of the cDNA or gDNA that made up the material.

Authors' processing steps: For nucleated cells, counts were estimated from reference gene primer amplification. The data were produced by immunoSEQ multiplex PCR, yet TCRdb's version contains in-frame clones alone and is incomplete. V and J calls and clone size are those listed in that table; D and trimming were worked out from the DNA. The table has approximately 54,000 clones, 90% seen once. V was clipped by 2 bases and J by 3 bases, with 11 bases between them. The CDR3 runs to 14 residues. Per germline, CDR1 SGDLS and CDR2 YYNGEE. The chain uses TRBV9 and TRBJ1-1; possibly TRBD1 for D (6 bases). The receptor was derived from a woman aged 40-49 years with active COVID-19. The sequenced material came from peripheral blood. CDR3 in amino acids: CASSVEQGYTEAFF. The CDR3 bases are TGTGCCAGCAGCGTTGAACAGGGTTACACTGAAGCTTTCTTT. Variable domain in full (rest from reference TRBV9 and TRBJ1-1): DSGVTQTPKHLITATGQRVTLRCSPRSGDLSVYWYQQSLDQGLQFLIQYYNGEERAKGNILERFSAQQFPDLHSELNLSSLELGDSALYFCASSVEQGYTEAFFGQGTRLTVV.